The 17 T cell receptor beta chains below were found in one sample sequenced in a study of blood T cell repertoires in COVID-19. Assay used: immunoSEQ multiplex PCR; TCRdb lists only in-frame clones, some missing. The table records about 310,000 clones, about nine tenths of them present only once. The sequenced sample consisted of peripheral blood. These receptors were taken from a man in his fifties or sixties with active or convalescent COVID-19.

The chain carries TRBV7-3 and TRBJ2-3; D is perhaps TRBD2 (6 bases). Germline V gene data show CDR1 as SGHTA and CDR2 as FQGTGA. V lost 2 bases and J lost 3, with 15 bases in between. This CDR3 spans 16 amino acids. CDR3 region: CASSLGGSAGTDTQYF. CDR3 in DNA: TGTGCCAGCAGCTTAGGGGGGTCAGCTGGAACAGATACGCAGTATTTT.

The J gene is TRBJ2-7, the V gene TRBV7-8; TRBD2 matches 9 bases. Trimming took 3 bases from V and 1 from J; bases not matched to a gene: 19. The CDR3 spans 20 residues. Germline lookup yields CDR1 SGHVS and CDR2 FQNEAQ. The CDR3 nucleotides are TGTGCCAGCAGCTTCCGACTAGCGGACGCAACCGGGTATGTGTCCTACGAGCAGTACTTC. Its translation: CASSFRLADATGYVSYEQYF.

The V and J genes are TRBV18 and TRBJ1-1; TRBD1 matches 7 bases. Germline trimming cut 4 bases from V and 4 bases from J; bases unmatched to any gene: 6. Germline V CDR1 and CDR2: KGHSH, LQKENI. There are 14 residues in the CDR3. The DNA of the CDR3 is TGTGCCAGCTCACGAACCAGGGGGACCACTGAAGCTTTCTTT. Protein: CASSRTRGTTEAFF. The full variable domain, with the rest looked up from reference TRBV18 and TRBJ1-1, is NAGVMQNPRHLVRRRGQEARLRCSPMKGHSHVYWYRQLPEEGLKFMVYLQKENIIDESGMPKERFSAEFPKEGPSILRIQQVVRGDSAAYFCASSRTRGTTEAFFGQGTRLTVV.

The V gene is TRBV6-5, the J gene TRBJ2-4; 12 nucleotides agree with TRBD2. CDR3 length: 15 amino acids. Per germline, CDR1 MNHEY and CDR2 SVGAGI. With V trimmed by 5 bases and J by 6 bases, 5 bases remained unmatched. The chain's CDR3 is CASSPTSGGLNIQYF. The DNA of the CDR3 is TGTGCCAGCAGTCCGACTAGCGGGGGTTTAAACATTCAGTACTTC.

The rearrangement links TRBV6-5 to TRBJ1-2, with TRBD1 identical over 10 bases. V gave up 2 bases and J gave up 6 bases; unmatched junction bases: 6. CDR1 and CDR2 (germline): MNHEY, SVGAGI. The CDR3 runs 15 residues. The DNA for the CDR3 is TGTGCCAGCAGTTACCCGGGGACAGGGGAAGATGGCTACACCTTC. As protein: CASSYPGTGEDGYTF.

This chain connects TRBV6-5 to TRBJ1-6; no clear D. V was shortened by 6 bases and J by 13 bases, with 22 bases between the two germline ends. CDR3 length: 15 amino acids. CDR1 is MNHEY and CDR2 is SVGAGI in the germline V gene. The CDR3: CASRNSGQPGKPLHF. In nucleotides, the CDR3 is TGTGCCAGCAGGAATAGTGGCCAGCCGGGGAAGCCCCTCCACTTT.

The chain recombines TRBV10-3 with TRBJ1-6, with TRBD1 matching 9 bases. Trimming removed 4 bases from V and 9 bases from J; junction bases left unmatched: 10. Germline V gene data show CDR1 as ENHRY and CDR2 as SYGVKD. The CDR3 spans 16 residues. The CDR3 loop is CAISVGQGMEGSPLHF. DNA of the CDR3: TGTGCCATCAGTGTAGGACAGGGGATGGAAGGTTCACCCCTCCACTTT.

This clone came up a few times. V usage is TRBV3-1 (or the pseudogene TRBV3-2) and J usage is TRBJ1-5; D might be TRBD1 (6 bases). The CDR3 spans 15 residues. V lost 1 base, J lost 7 bases, and 14 bases lay in between. From germline, CDR1 is LGHDT and CDR2 YNNKEL (reference sequence). The CDR3 reads CASSQAFGGGQPQHF. DNA of the CDR3: TGTGCCAGCAGCCAAGCATTTGGGGGCGGGCAGCCCCAGCATTTT.

The chain uses TRBV27 and TRBJ1-1; the D gene is possibly TRBD1 (6 bases). The germline V gene has CDR1 MNHEY and CDR2 SMNVEV (reference sequence). The CDR3 is made up of 13 amino acids. Trimming stripped 4 bases from V and 8 bases from J, with 14 bases between. The CDR3 loop is CASSSFDRREAFF. In DNA form, the CDR3 reads TGTGCCAGCAGTTCCTTTGACAGGCGAGAAGCTTTCTTT.

CDR3 sequence (DNA): TGTGCCAGCAGGTACGGGGAGACCCAGTACTTC. Protein: CASRYGETQYF. The chain employs TRBV2 and TRBJ2-5; unclear D gene. CDR3 length: 11 amino acids. The V and J ends lost 6 bases and 5 bases respectively, with 7 bases between them. CDR1 SNHLY and CDR2 FYNNEI come from the germline V gene.

Notes on this clone: The sample carries other DNA sequences with the same CDR3. The CDR3 sequence: CASSPRGGSTEAFF. The CDR3 bases are TGTGCCAGCAGCCCACGAGGCGGGAGCACTGAAGCTTTCTTT. This sequence joins TRBV3-1 (or the pseudogene TRBV3-2) and TRBJ1-1; no firm D call. The CDR3 extends over 14 amino acids. CDR1 LGHDT and CDR2 YNNKEL come from the germline V gene (reference sequence). V lost 4 bases, J lost 4 bases, and 13 bases lay in between.

The chain joins TRBV10-3 to TRBJ2-1; 9 bases are shared with TRBD1. With V trimmed by 3 bases and J by 6 bases, 6 bases remained unmatched. The germline gives CDR1 ENHRY, CDR2 SYGVKD. This CDR3 comprises 15 residues. As DNA, the CDR3 is TGTGCCATCAGTGATTCCAGGACAGGGGCCAATGAGCAGTTCTTC. Its protein product is CAISDSRTGANEQFF.

The V and J genes are TRBV10-1 and TRBJ2-7; TRBD1 is a possible D gene (6 bases). Trimming took 4 bases from V and 3 from J, leaving 10 bases between them. Looked up from germline, CDR1 is WNHNN and CDR2 is SYGVQD (reference sequence). The CDR3 sequence is 13 residues long. CDR3 coding DNA: TGCGCCAGCAGTGCAGGGACATACTACGAGCAGTACTTC. Translating gives CASSAGTYYEQYF.

The CDR3 DNA reads TGTGCCAGTAGTATATGGAGAGCCATGAACACTGAAGCTTTCTTT. Translating it yields CASSIWRAMNTEAFF. The chain recombines TRBV19 with TRBJ1-1; D is undetermined. Looked up from germline, CDR1 is LNHDA and CDR2 is SQIVND (reference sequence). This CDR3 has 15 amino acids. Between the trimmed V and J ends, which lost 2 bases and 0 bases, there was a span of 10 bases.

The chain is built from TRBV5-1 and TRBJ2-2; 7 positions match TRBD1. Germline CDR1 SGHRS, CDR2 YFSETQ. This CDR3 spans 15 amino acids. Trimming took 0 bases from V and 5 from J; bases not matched to a gene: 4. The CDR3, as DNA: TGCGCCAGCAGCTTGGGAGGGACAGAAACCGGGGAGCTGTTTTTT. Translated, it gives CASSLGGTETGELFF.

The V gene is TRBV19, the J gene TRBJ1-5; 7 bases are a match to TRBD1. J lost 3 bases, V lost 5 bases, and 7 bases had no gene match. CDR3 size: 15 residues. Germline V gives CDR1 LNHDA, CDR2 SQIVND (reference sequence). CDR3 in DNA: TGTGCCAGTAGTGAGACAGGGCGTGACAATCAGCCCCAGCATTTT. It yields the protein CASSETGRDNQPQHF.

The chain has TRBV5-1 and TRBJ1-5; no reliable D call. This CDR3 region has 13 residues. V gave up 0 bases and J gave up 4 bases, with 5 bases separating them. Germline V CDR1 and CDR2: SGHRS, YFSETQ. The CDR3 DNA reads as TGCGCCAGCAGCTTGGCCGTAAATCAGCCCCAGCATTTT. It encodes CASSLAVNQPQHF.